These 12 T cell receptor beta chains originate from one sample sequenced in a study of T-cell reconstitution after alpha-beta-depleted transplantation in children. Unique molecular identifiers were built into the TCRbeta library. TCRdb recomputed calls from the PCR reads with MiXCR, one row per CDR3 protein. The sample consists of around 960,000 distinct CDR3 sequences, about 29% of them appearing once. The sequencing here drew on PBMCs, mostly from graft donor cells, taken 360 days after TCRalphabeta/CD19-depleted stem cell transplant. The receptors originated from a boy less than two years old who had a stem cell transplant for SCID, so the T cells may come from the graft donor.

The CDR3 DNA reads as TGCAGCGTTGGGAGGGACAGGGCGGACACTGAAGCTTTCTTT. Residues: CSVGRDRADTEAFF. The rearrangement links TRBV29-1 to TRBJ1-1, with TRBD1 identical over 9 bases. CDR1 is SQVTM and CDR2 is ANQGSEA in the germline V gene. The V and J ends lost 4 bases and 3 bases, in that order; junction bases with no gene match: 6. The CDR3 consists of 14 residues.

This clonotype occurred once. V and J are TRBV4-2 and TRBJ2-5; 8 bases agree with TRBD1. CDR3 length: 17 residues. The trim removed 3 bases at V and 1 base at J, leaving 10 bases unmatched. CDR1 and CDR2 (germline): LGHNA, YNFKEQ. The CDR3 nucleotides read TGTGCCAGCAGCCAGGACGACCGACAGGGGCTCCAAGAGACCCAGTACTTC. Its translation: CASSQDDRQGLQETQYF.

This chain connects TRBV4-1 to TRBJ2-7, with unresolved D. V lost 4 bases and J lost 3, with 22 bases in between. This CDR3 is built from 17 residues. CDR1 and CDR2 (germline): MGHRA, YSYEKL. The DNA for the CDR3 is TGCGCCAGCAGCCCCATTTTTGAGTGGGTAGCCCACTACGAGCAGTACTTC. This sequence encodes CASSPIFEWVAHYEQYF.

This clonotype was counted at least ten times. V gene TRBV27 combines with J gene TRBJ2-2; 7 nucleotides match TRBD2. V shed 6 bases and J 1 base; nucleotides not matched to a gene: 8. CDR3 length: 16 amino acids. Germline V gene lookup returns CDR1 MNHEY and CDR2 SMNVEV (reference sequence). The CDR3 nucleotides are TGTGCCAGCAGCCGGGGTACGGGGGGGAACACCGGGGAGCTGTTTTTT. As protein: CASSRGTGGNTGELFF.

This CDR3 is CASRRGLGDETQYF. CDR3 coding DNA: TGTGCCAGCAGACGGGGTTTGGGGGATGAGACCCAGTACTTC. The chain is built from TRBV28 and TRBJ2-5; tentatively, D is TRBD1 or TRBD2 (5 bases each). This CDR3 region has 14 residues. Trimming removed 6 bases at V and 5 bases at J, with 16 bases between. CDR1 and CDR2 (germline): MDHEN, SYDVKM. Full variable domain (rest looked up from reference TRBV28 and TRBJ2-5): DVKVTQSSRYLVKRTGEKVFLECVQDMDHENMFWYRQDPGLGLRLIYFSYDVKMKEKGDIPEGYSVSREKKERFSLILESASTNQTSMYLCASRRGLGDETQYFGPGTRLLVL.

The V call is TRBV4-3, the J call TRBJ2-6; D unclear. This CDR3 has 16 residues. The V end lost 6 bases, the J end lost 0 bases, and 12 bases lay between the germline ends. Germline V gene lookup returns CDR1 LGHNA and CDR2 YSLEER. CDR3 sequence (DNA): TGCGCCAGCAGAGGACGGCTTTACTCTGGGGCCAACGTCCTGACTTTC. This encodes CASRGRLYSGANVLTF.

The chain carries TRBV4-1 and TRBJ2-3; D not resolved. Germline V gives CDR1 MGHRA, CDR2 YSYEKL. V was cut by 3 bases and J by 7 bases, with 17 bases left in between. The CDR3 extends over 15 amino acids. CDR3 bases: TGCGCCAGCAGCCATACCCCTTTAGGGCAAAATACGCAGTATTTT. Translation: CASSHTPLGQNTQYF.

This rearrangement joins TRBV12-3 or TRBV12-4 to TRBJ1-2; perhaps TRBD1 as D (6 bases). The CDR3 spans 14 residues. V lost 6 bases and J lost 7, with 18 bases in between. DNA for the CDR3: TGTGCCAGCAGGTTCGGGACCGGGGGCGGTGGCTACACCTTC. It encodes CASRFGTGGGGYTF.

The chain recombines TRBV27 with TRBJ2-1; D gene ambiguous. CDR1 and CDR2 from the germline V gene are MNHEY and SMNVEV (reference sequence). The CDR3 has 13 residues. V lost 4 bases and J 12 bases, leaving 16 bases between the germline ends. In DNA, the CDR3 is TGTGCCAGCAGTTCGAGGACCCTGGTAGTGCAGTTCTTC. Protein sequence: CASSSRTLVVQFF.

This clonotype was counted only a few times. The chain links TRBV7-2 to TRBJ2-1; a possible D gene is TRBD2 (6 bases). CDR1 and CDR2 (germline): SGHTA, FQGNSA. The CDR3 totals 15 residues. Trimming shortened V by 2 bases and J by 5 bases, and 13 bases separated the two germline ends. CDR3: CASSLTRGGHNEQFF. The CDR3 region has the DNA TGTGCCAGCAGCTTAACAAGGGGAGGTCACAATGAGCAGTTCTTC.

This chain joins TRBV7-2 and TRBJ1-4, with D possibly matching TRBD1 (5 bases). Germline V gene sequence: CDR1 SGHTA, CDR2 FQGNSA. The V end lost 5 bases, the J end lost 8 bases, and 18 bases lay between the germline ends. The CDR3 runs 15 residues. As DNA, the CDR3 is TGTGCCAGCAGCCCCAAATCGGGGGAGTGGGAAAAACTGTTTTTT. It yields the protein CASSPKSGEWEKLFF.

There are a few counts of this clonotype. The V gene is TRBV7-3, the J gene TRBJ2-3, with D perhaps TRBD2 (7 bases). The CDR3 consists of 15 residues. Per germline, CDR1 SGHTA and CDR2 FQGTGA. V dropped 2 bases and J dropped 6 bases, with 15 bases sitting between them. This CDR3 is CASSLRGAPGDTQYF. The DNA for the CDR3 is TGTGCCAGCAGCTTACGGGGGGCGCCGGGGGATACGCAGTATTTT.